The 21 T cell receptor beta chains listed next were all sequenced from one sample in a study of cytomegalovirus exposure and HLA in healthy donors. 60 Vbeta and 13 Jbeta primers were used in PCR. This table comes from immunoSEQ multiplex PCR, and its TCRdb copy is limited to in-frame clones, with some not included. Here the sample spans roughly 100,000 clones, approximately 77% being singletons. Input material: PBMCs. All receptors derive from a male donor in good health and CMV-seropositive.

The rearrangement uses TRBV20-1 and TRBJ1-2; D unresolved. V lost 5 bases to trimming and J lost 4 bases, with 8 bases between them. CDR1 and CDR2 from the germline V gene are DFQATT and SNEGSKA (reference sequence). There are 11 residues in the CDR3. DNA for the CDR3: TGCAGTGCTCTGCGATCCTATGGCTACACCTTC. Its translation: CSALRSYGYTF.

The rearrangement uses TRBV9 and TRBJ2-3; 8 bases map to TRBD2. Germline lookup yields CDR1 SGDLS and CDR2 YYNGEE. The CDR3 covers 14 residues. V gave up 4 bases and J gave up 2 bases; unmatched junction bases: 3. This CDR3 reads CASSTSGPTDTQYF. The CDR3 DNA reads as TGTGCCAGCAGCACTAGCGGCCCCACAGATACGCAGTATTTT.

As concerns this clone: Other DNA sequences from this sample encode an identical CDR3 as well. The V and J genes are TRBV4-2 and TRBJ2-7; 7 bases fit TRBD1. Germline V gene sequence: CDR1 LGHNA, CDR2 YNFKEQ. V lost 1 base and J lost 0; bases outside the gene matches: 3. CDR3 size: 15 residues. The CDR3 DNA reads as TGTGCCAGCAGCCAAGTTTGGGACAGCTCCTACGAGCAGTACTTC. It specifies CASSQVWDSSYEQYF.

The genes are TRBV19 and TRBJ2-1, with D uncertain. V shed 1 base and J shed 6 bases, with 10 bases lying between them. This CDR3 is 14 amino acids long. Germline values: CDR1 LNHDA, CDR2 SQIVND (reference sequence). The CDR3 protein is CASSIVATLNEQFF. The CDR3 DNA is TGTGCCAGTAGTATAGTCGCGACTCTCAATGAGCAGTTCTTC.

Comments on this clone: Other nucleotide sequences from this sample produce the same CDR3. The V call is TRBV28, the J call TRBJ2-7; D is uncertain. The V gene lost 3 bases and the J gene lost 3 bases, with 6 bases spanning the gap. Germline V lookup: CDR1 MDHEN, CDR2 SYDVKM. The CDR3 loop spans 12 amino acids. CDR3 in amino acids: CASSLSGYEQYF. CDR3 nucleotides: TGTGCCAGCAGTTTGTCGGGCTACGAGCAGTACTTC.

The chain is built from TRBV28 and TRBJ2-3, with no clear D. Germline CDR1 reads MDHEN; CDR2 reads SYDVKM. This CDR3 has 12 amino acids. With 2 bases removed from V and 4 bases from J, the gap between germline ends came to 4 bases. DNA of the CDR3: TGTGCCAGCAGTTTAGCGGCAGATACGCAGTATTTT. This codes for CASSLAADTQYF.

This sequence joins TRBV6-1 and TRBJ2-1, with a tentative D call TRBD2 (6 bases). Germline lookup yields CDR1 MNHNS and CDR2 SASEGT. The CDR3 consists of 13 residues. The V and J ends lost 7 bases and 6 bases respectively, with 13 bases between them. The CDR3 DNA follows: TGTGCCAGCAATAGTAGGAGGGGCAATGAGCAGTTCTTC. Protein product: CASNSRRGNEQFF.

The chain employs TRBV7-2 and TRBJ2-1, with 8 bases fitting TRBD2. The ends lost 8 bases at V and 13 bases at J; junction bases unmatched: 16. This CDR3 is built from 14 residues. Germline V gives CDR1 SGHTA, CDR2 FQGNSA. The CDR3 sequence is CASFVGGAAKQQFF. Here the CDR3 DNA reads TGTGCCAGCTTCGTCGGGGGGGCCGCCAAGCAACAGTTCTTC.

This sequence joins TRBV6-5 and TRBJ2-3; 8 bases match TRBD1. In germline, CDR1 is MNHEY, CDR2 SVGAGI. This CDR3 spans 16 amino acids. The V gene end was trimmed by 2 bases and the J gene end by 4 bases; junction bases not matched to a gene: 8. CDR3 sequence reads: CASSYEGQGHADTQYF. DNA for the CDR3: TGTGCCAGCAGTTACGAAGGACAGGGACATGCAGATACGCAGTATTTT.

The chain is built from TRBV25-1 and TRBJ2-3, with a tentative D call TRBD1 (6 bases). In germline, CDR1 is MGHDK, CDR2 SYGVNS. V gave up 6 bases and J gave up 2 bases, with 15 bases separating them. CDR3 length: 15 residues. CDR3 coding DNA: TGTGCCAGCAGCAAGCGCCAGGGGCCCACAGATACGCAGTATTTT. Its protein product is CASSKRQGPTDTQYF.

V gene TRBV7-9 combines with J gene TRBJ2-7; 11 bases map to TRBD2. The V and J ends lost 5 bases and 1 base, in that order; junction bases with no gene match: 4. The CDR3 covers 15 residues. The germline CDR1 and CDR2 sequences are SEHNR and FQNEAQ (reference sequence). The CDR3: CASSGGTSGSYEQYF. The CDR3 DNA sequence: TGTGCCAGCAGCGGAGGGACTAGCGGATCCTACGAGCAGTACTTC.

The rearrangement uses TRBV28 and TRBJ1-2, with 8 bases lining up with TRBD1. The germline V gene has CDR1 MDHEN and CDR2 SYDVKM. Trimming took 7 bases from V and 7 from J; bases not matched to a gene: 5. The CDR3 loop spans 12 amino acids. For the CDR3, the DNA is TGTGCCAGCACCCCGGACAGGGCTGGCTACACCTTC. It specifies CASTPDRAGYTF.

This rearrangement joins TRBV5-1 to TRBJ2-3; D not resolved. CDR1 is SGHRS and CDR2 is YFSETQ in the germline V gene. CDR3 size: 15 residues. Trimming removed 2 bases at V and 2 bases at J, with 12 bases between. The CDR3 region has the DNA TGCGCCAGCAGCTTAACAACCTTAACCACAGATACGCAGTATTTT. Protein sequence: CASSLTTLTTDTQYF.

The V call is TRBV4-3, the J call TRBJ1-2; 7 bases match TRBD1. The V and J ends lost 0 bases and 5 bases, in that order; junction bases with no gene match: 21. Germline V gene lookup returns CDR1 LGHNA and CDR2 YSLEER. This CDR3 has 20 residues. CDR3 sequence (DNA): TGCGCCAGCAGCCAAGATCTCAAAGGGACAGCGATCCTCGAGCGGTATGGCTACACCTTC. It translates to CASSQDLKGTAILERYGYTF.

The V and J genes are TRBV19 and TRBJ2-6; possibly TRBD1 for D (7 bases). Germline loops: CDR1 LNHDA, CDR2 SQIVND (reference sequence). CDR3 length: 16 amino acids. Trimming stripped 5 bases from V and 0 bases from J, with 11 bases between. The CDR3, as DNA: TGTGCCAGTAGTCCCCAGGGGGGCTCTGGGGCCAACGTCCTGACTTTC. Translation gives CASSPQGGSGANVLTF.

This chain joins TRBV6-1 and TRBJ2-7; D is perhaps TRBD1 (5 bases). Trimming left V 0 bases short and J 2 bases short, with 14 bases between. The CDR3 has 16 amino acids. Germline CDR1 and CDR2: MNHNS and SASEGT. CDR3 sequence: CASSEATTVPTYEQYF. CDR3 bases: TGTGCCAGCAGTGAAGCTACGACAGTACCTACCTACGAGCAGTACTTC.

The chain uses TRBV19 and TRBJ1-2; TRBD1 matches 8 bases. The CDR3 consists of 12 residues. The V gene's germline CDR1 is LNHDA and CDR2 SQIVND (reference sequence). V lost 3 bases to trimming and J lost 8 bases; unmatched junction nucleotides: 2. In DNA form, the CDR3 reads TGTGCCAGTAGTATCGACAGGGGAGGCTACACCTTC. Translated, it gives CASSIDRGGYTF.

This clone was seen a single time. The chain links TRBV2 to TRBJ2-3, with a weak D call TRBD2 (5 bases). V shed 10 bases and J shed 2 bases, with 13 bases lying between them. The CDR3 covers 13 residues. Germline V gene data show CDR1 as SNHLY and CDR2 as FYNNEI. CDR3 region: CATRGGFTDTQYF. The CDR3 DNA follows: TGTGCCACCCGAGGAGGATTCACAGATACGCAGTATTTT.

V and J are TRBV18 and TRBJ1-3; no reliable D call. Germline CDR1 is KGHSH and CDR2 is LQKENI. The CDR3 extends over 16 amino acids. V dropped 4 bases and J dropped 0 bases, with 13 bases sitting between them. CDR3 coding DNA: TGTGCCAGCTCACAACTTAGGCAGCGCTCTGGAAACACCATATATTTT. This encodes CASSQLRQRSGNTIYF.

The chain carries TRBV4-3 and TRBJ2-3, with D possibly being TRBD2 (5 bases). This CDR3 has 15 residues. Germline CDR1 LGHNA, CDR2 YSLEER. Trimming stripped 0 bases from V and 2 bases from J, with 9 bases between. DNA for the CDR3: TGCGCCAGCAGCCAAGATCCAGCGGCCACAGATACGCAGTATTTT. Translating it yields CASSQDPAATDTQYF.

The sample holds a few counts of this clone. The chain employs TRBV23-1 and TRBJ2-3; D is undetermined. TRBV23-1 is filed as an ORF, its function uncertain. The CDR3 extends over 13 amino acids. V lost 0 bases, J lost 6 bases, and 7 bases lay in between. The DNA for the CDR3 is TGCGCCAGCAGTCAATCCCAGAGGGATACGCAGTATTTT. This sequence encodes CASSQSQRDTQYF.